The sequence of this T cell receptor (beta chain) was determined in a study of T cell responses to AZD1222 COVID-19 vaccine. General study findings and limits: Vaccine-related CD4 TCRs covered spike, predominating at 160-218 and 743-854. A rise in Spike-specific TCR breadth and depth followed two AZD1222 doses.

The repertoire was sequenced with immunoSEQ multiplex PCR; TCRdb's copy has only in-frame clones and lacks some. Altogether over 150,000 clones are present, roughly nine tenths being singletons, with the ten largest covering around 3%. The V and J ends lost 3 bases and 10 bases, in that order; junction bases with no gene match: 7. Germline V gene sequence: CDR1 SGHTA, CDR2 FQGNSA. The CDR3 covers 14 residues. This clone is a singleton in its sample. The antigen remains undetermined. This clonotype originated in an adult in good health. The input for sequencing was peripheral blood, taken on day 0 of AZD1222 vaccination. This chain joins TRBV7-2 and TRBJ1-4, with 8 positions matching TRBD1. The CDR3 DNA is TGTGCCAGCAGCTTCCCGGACAGGGACGGAAAACTGTTTTTT. Its protein is CASSFPDRDGKLFF.